This T cell receptor (beta chain) is drawn from a study of blood T cell repertoires in COVID-19. Study context: Samples taken during acute and convalescent COVID-19 were collected in the United States, Italy and Spain.

The method was immunoSEQ multiplex PCR; TCRdb's version includes in-frame clones alone and lacks a portion of them. Counted here are 140,000 or so clones, roughly 87% occurring once; the ten biggest clones make up just under 0.95%. The CDR3 totals 16 residues. The V call is TRBV12-1, the J call TRBJ2-1; the listed D gene, TRBD1, was not tested against the DNA. TRBV12-1 is a pseudogene segment. The sequence was collected from a woman aged 45-65 years with acute or convalescent COVID-19. The sequenced material came from peripheral blood. The CDR3 DNA sequence: TGTGCCAGCAGCTTTGCGCGGACAGGGGTATACAATGAGCAGTTCTTC. Translating it yields CASSFARTGVYNEQFF.